One sample yielded the 22 T cell receptor beta chains listed below, sequenced in a study of blood T cell repertoires in COVID-19. Generated by immunoSEQ multiplex PCR, the TCRdb table keeps only in-frame clones and is missing some. The data show 150,000 to 200,000 clones, less than 85% seen once. Sequencing was carried out using peripheral blood. These receptors originate from a man aged 50 to 59 who had recovered from COVID-19.

CDR3 sequence reads: CASSPLITADTQYF. As DNA, the CDR3 is TGTGCCAGCAGCCCCCTGATAACGGCAGATACGCAGTATTTT. The chain links TRBV7-8 to TRBJ2-3, with D hard to call. Germline V lookup: CDR1 SGHVS, CDR2 FQNEAQ. Trimming cost V 5 bases and J 4 bases, with 13 bases left between them. The CDR3 contains 14 residues.

This clone was recorded a few times. The chain has TRBV7-9 and TRBJ2-2; maybe TRBD2 (5 bases). The CDR3 is made up of 12 amino acids. Germline lookup yields CDR1 SEHNR and CDR2 FQNEAQ (reference sequence). The V end lost 3 bases, the J end lost 7 bases, and 6 bases lay between the germline ends. The CDR3 region is CASSFGSGELFF. The DNA of the CDR3 is TGTGCCAGCAGCTTTGGGAGCGGGGAGCTGTTTTTT.

This chain connects TRBV19 to TRBJ2-1; D unresolved. V dropped 3 bases and J dropped 10 bases, with 13 bases sitting between them. The germline gives CDR1 LNHDA, CDR2 SQIVND (reference sequence). This CDR3 contains 13 residues. The CDR3 region is CASSIRRSREQFF. The DNA for the CDR3 is TGTGCCAGTAGTATCAGAAGGTCGAGGGAGCAGTTCTTC.

The chain employs TRBV5-1 and TRBJ1-2; no reliable D call. This CDR3 is built from 14 residues. Germline V gives CDR1 SGHRS, CDR2 YFSETQ. Trimming stripped 4 bases from V and 4 bases from J, with 14 bases between. Written as DNA, the CDR3 is TGCGCCAGCAGCCCGGTAGGAGGATCCTATGGCTACACCTTC. Translating gives CASSPVGGSYGYTF.

This chain joins TRBV7-5 and TRBJ1-2; the table's D call, TRBD1, has no DNA check behind it. TRBV7-5 is described as a pseudogene. The CDR3 loop spans 14 amino acids. The chain's CDR3 is CARSFSQWNYGYTF. Written as DNA, the CDR3 is TGTGCCAGAAGCTTTTCGCAGTGGAACTATGGCTACACCTTC.

The chain joins TRBV19 to TRBJ1-2; TRBD1 is a possible D gene (5 bases). This CDR3 has 16 amino acids. The V and J ends lost 2 bases and 2 bases respectively, with 15 bases between them. Per the germline V gene, CDR1 is LNHDA and CDR2 is SQIVND (reference sequence). CDR3 sequence: CASSIWARADNYGYTF. For the CDR3, the DNA is TGTGCCAGTAGTATATGGGCCAGGGCGGACAACTATGGCTACACCTTC.

The chain links TRBV27 to TRBJ2-7, with D possibly TRBD2 on 6 matching bases. Trimming took off 4 bases at V and 5 bases at J, with 18 bases between the two ends. Germline CDR1 and CDR2: MNHEY and SMNVEV (reference sequence). The CDR3 runs 15 residues. The CDR3 reads CASSSSTGTPNEQYF. DNA of the CDR3: TGTGCCAGCAGTTCCTCAACCGGGACTCCCAACGAGCAGTACTTC.

The J gene is TRBJ1-3, the V gene TRBV2; the D gene is possibly TRBD1 (5 bases). This CDR3 has 13 residues. Trimming took 8 bases from V and 3 from J, leaving 11 bases between them. CDR1 SNHLY and CDR2 FYNNEI come from the germline V gene. CDR3 in DNA: TGTGCCAGCGCTGGGGCAGTTGGAAACACCATATATTTT. Its translation: CASAGAVGNTIYF.

The chain uses TRBV5-1 and TRBJ1-1; D remains unclear. CDR1 is SGHRS and CDR2 is YFSETQ in the germline V gene. V was shortened by 4 bases and J by 8 bases, with 15 bases between the two germline ends. The CDR3 loop spans 13 amino acids. The CDR3 spells CASSQYSGFEAFF. In DNA, the CDR3 is TGCGCCAGCAGCCAGTACTCGGGATTCGAAGCTTTCTTT.

This clone appeared a few times. The chain carries TRBV2 and TRBJ1-5; tentatively, D is TRBD1 (6 bases). The CDR3 sequence is 15 residues long. Trimming cost V 4 bases and J 0 bases, with 10 bases left between them. The germline gives CDR1 SNHLY, CDR2 FYNNEI. DNA for the CDR3: TGTGCCAGCAGTGCGGACAGAAATAGCAATCAGCCCCAGCATTTT. Translated, it gives CASSADRNSNQPQHF. Variable domain in full (rest from reference TRBV2 and TRBJ1-5): EPEVTQTPSHQVTQMGQEVILRCVPISNHLYFYWYRQILGQKVEFLVSFYNNEISEKSEIFDDQFSVERPDGSNFTLKIRSTKLEDSAMYFCASSADRNSNQPQHFGDGTRLSIL.

The J gene is TRBJ2-3, the V gene TRBV2; the D gene is possibly TRBD1 (6 bases). Germline V gives CDR1 SNHLY, CDR2 FYNNEI. The CDR3 has 13 amino acids. V lost 8 bases and J lost 4, with 13 bases in between. The CDR3 reads CASHKGVADTQYF. The CDR3 DNA follows: TGTGCCAGCCATAAGGGGGTAGCAGATACGCAGTATTTT. The full variable domain, with the rest looked up from reference TRBV2 and TRBJ2-3, is EPEVTQTPSHQVTQMGQEVILRCVPISNHLYFYWYRQILGQKVEFLVSFYNNEISEKSEIFDDQFSVERPDGSNFTLKIRSTKLEDSAMYFCASHKGVADTQYFGPGTRLTVL.

The chain is built from TRBV5-1 and TRBJ2-3, with D possibly matching TRBD2 (5 bases). The CDR3 consists of 14 residues. Germline values: CDR1 SGHRS, CDR2 YFSETQ. Trimming took off 0 bases at V and 1 base at J, with 6 bases between the two ends. The CDR3 DNA is TGCGCCAGCAGCTTGGAGGAGGGCACAGATACGCAGTATTTT. This sequence encodes CASSLEEGTDTQYF.

The rearrangement links TRBV7-3 to TRBJ2-2; D uncertain. The CDR3 consists of 13 residues. The V gene lost 2 bases and the J gene lost 8 bases, with 9 bases spanning the gap. CDR1 is SGHTA, CDR2 FQGTGA, per germline. CDR3 in DNA: TGTGCCAGCAGCTTATCAGTTTTAGGGGAGCTGTTTTTT. Encoded protein: CASSLSVLGELFF.

The CDR3 region has the DNA TGCGCCAGCAGCTCCACCATGACCATAGCGGGAATGCAGGACGAGCAGTACTTC. Protein: CASSSTMTIAGMQDEQYF. V and J are TRBV5-1 and TRBJ2-7; 8 positions match TRBD2. Germline lookup yields CDR1 SGHRS and CDR2 YFSETQ. The V gene end was trimmed by 3 bases and the J gene end by 5 bases; junction bases not matched to a gene: 19. This CDR3 spans 18 amino acids.

This chain joins TRBV14 and TRBJ2-5; 7 bases line up with TRBD1. V dropped 6 bases and J dropped 5; count of bases not matched to a gene: 12. CDR1 SGHDN and CDR2 FVKESK come from the germline V gene. This CDR3 spans 15 amino acids. The CDR3 protein is CASSRRRQGRETQYF. The CDR3 DNA reads TGTGCCAGCAGTCGTAGACGACAGGGTCGGGAGACCCAGTACTTC.

There are a few counts of this clone. The chain joins TRBV9 to TRBJ2-1; maybe TRBD2 (6 bases). Germline CDR1 is SGDLS and CDR2 is YYNGEE. V dropped 1 base and J dropped 5 bases, with 19 bases sitting between them. This CDR3 comprises 17 residues. The CDR3 sequence: CASSVFDGGVGDNEQFF. DNA of the CDR3: TGTGCCAGCAGCGTATTCGACGGGGGAGTGGGCGACAATGAGCAGTTCTTC.

V gene TRBV19 combines with J gene TRBJ1-1; 11 nucleotides align to TRBD1. The CDR3 consists of 18 residues. V gave up 3 bases and J gave up 3 bases; unmatched junction bases: 12. The germline V gene encodes CDR1 LNHDA and CDR2 SQIVND (reference sequence). CDR3 in DNA: TGTGCCAGTAGTATTAGGTACCGTCGGGGACAGGGGGACACTGAAGCTTTCTTT. Translating gives CASSIRYRRGQGDTEAFF.

The CDR3 DNA reads as TGTGCCAGCAGTTTTATTAATGAAAAACTGTTTTTT. Translation: CASSFINEKLFF. The chain employs TRBV12-3 or TRBV12-4 and TRBJ1-4; D not certain. This CDR3 spans 12 amino acids. Deletions cut 3 bases from V and 4 bases from J, with 3 bases between.

The rearrangement uses TRBV6-1 and TRBJ2-7, with 9 bases identical to TRBD2. CDR1 is MNHNS, CDR2 SASEGT, per germline. Trimming at V came to 3 bases and at J to 2 bases, leaving 14 bases not matched to a gene. CDR3 length: 18 residues. The CDR3 DNA reads as TGTGCCAGCAGTGAGAAGTGGCGGGAGGGCCCGATGACCTACGAGCAGTACTTC. Translation gives CASSEKWREGPMTYEQYF.

The V gene is TRBV19, the J gene TRBJ2-2; perhaps TRBD1 as D (6 bases). The CDR3 has 14 amino acids. Trimming cost V 5 bases and J 7 bases, with 14 bases left between them. CDR1 and CDR2 (germline): LNHDA, SQIVND (reference sequence). In DNA form, the CDR3 reads TGTGCCAGTAGTGCCTCACAGGGTTTCGGGGAGCTGTTTTTT. Amino acids: CASSASQGFGELFF.

The chain recombines TRBV5-1 with TRBJ2-7, with D possibly TRBD1 on 5 matching bases. With 0 bases removed from V and 3 bases from J, the gap between germline ends came to 7 bases. The CDR3 loop spans 13 amino acids. Germline lookup yields CDR1 SGHRS and CDR2 YFSETQ. The CDR3 DNA sequence: TGCGCCAGCAGCTTGGTTACAGGCTACGAGCAGTACTTC. It is translated as CASSLVTGYEQYF. Full variable domain (remainder filled in from reference TRBV5-1 and TRBJ2-7): KAGVTQTPRYLIKTRGQQVTLSCSPISGHRSVSWYQQTPGQGLQFLFEYFSETQRNKGNFPGRFSGRQFSNSRSEMNVSTLELGDSALYLCASSLVTGYEQYFGPGTRLTVT.

The chain has TRBV11-1 and TRBJ2-1, with 7 bases matching TRBD2. Germline V CDR1 and CDR2: SGHAT, FQDESV (reference sequence). The J segment lost 2 bases and the V segment lost 5 bases, leaving 9 bases of the junction unmatched. CDR3 size: 16 residues. The CDR3 is CASSQSLAVAYNEQFF. DNA for the CDR3: TGTGCCAGCAGCCAAAGTCTAGCGGTAGCCTACAATGAGCAGTTCTTC. Complete variable domain (other parts from reference TRBV11-1 and TRBJ2-1): EAEVAQSPRYKITEKSQAVAFWCDPISGHATLYWYRQILGQGPELLVQFQDESVVDDSQLPKDRFSAERLKGVDSTLKIQPAELGDSAMYLCASSQSLAVAYNEQFFGPGTRLTVL.